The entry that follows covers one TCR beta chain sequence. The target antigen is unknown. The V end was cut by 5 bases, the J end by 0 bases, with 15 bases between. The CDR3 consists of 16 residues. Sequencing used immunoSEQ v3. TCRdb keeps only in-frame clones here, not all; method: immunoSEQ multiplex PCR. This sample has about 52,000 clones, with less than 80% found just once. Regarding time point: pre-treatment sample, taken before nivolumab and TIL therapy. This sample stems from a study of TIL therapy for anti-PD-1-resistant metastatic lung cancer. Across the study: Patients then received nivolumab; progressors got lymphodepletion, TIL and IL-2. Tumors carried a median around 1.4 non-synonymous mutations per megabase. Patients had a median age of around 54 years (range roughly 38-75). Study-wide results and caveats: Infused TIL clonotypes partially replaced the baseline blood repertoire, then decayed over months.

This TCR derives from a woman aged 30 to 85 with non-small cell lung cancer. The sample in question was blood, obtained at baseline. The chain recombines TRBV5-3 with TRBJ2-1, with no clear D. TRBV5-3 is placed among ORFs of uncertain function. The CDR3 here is CARSTVGTDSYNEQFF. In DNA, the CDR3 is TGTGCCAGAAGTACCGTGGGAACTGACTCCTACAATGAGCAGTTCTTC.